This TCR beta chain was found in a study of OX40 agonist ivuxolimab in advanced cancers. Study-wide findings and caveats: What antigens the expanded peripheral T cells recognized was never established. Clonal expansion from baseline to week 6 occurred in both CD4+ and CD8+ T cells.

Deletions cut 1 base from V and 10 bases from J, with 19 bases between. CDR3 size: 16 residues. Germline lookup yields CDR1 SNHLY and CDR2 FYNNEI. Regarding this clone: Its antigen is unknown.

Assay used: immunoSEQ multiplex PCR; TCRdb lists only in-frame clones, some missing. The repertoire has some 60,000 clones, about 85% of them found once; the top ten carry 4%. V usage is TRBV2 and J usage is TRBJ1-4, with D unclear. The sequence was obtained from an adult with an advanced solid tumor such as melanoma, head and neck, liver or kidney cancer. The material was CD4+ or CD8+ T cells sorted from blood, obtained in a trial of the OX40 agonist ivuxolimab. CDR3 nucleotide sequence: TGTGCCAGCAGTGAAGTGCCGGGATCCGGAGGAGGAAAACTGTTTTTT. Its protein product is CASSEVPGSGGGKLFF.